At least ten counts were recorded for the clone carrying this T cell receptor (beta chain). Its target is unknown. The source material, RNA transcripts, was used to amplify TCR beta CDR3 regions. First-round RT-PCR with HTBI primers amplified the TCR CDR3 region. Via MiXCR, TCRdb re-called the multiplex PCR reads, giving one row per CDR3 protein. Among around 380,000 distinct CDR3 sequences listed, approximately 13% were seen once. Hyperthyroidism, newly diagnosed and lasting under 2 months, affected patients aged 18 to 65. Blood was sampled at initial diagnosis of hyperthyroidism, prior to onset of any ophthalmopathy symptoms. These data are taken from a study of T cells in Graves' hyperthyroidism and ophthalmopathy. Study-wide results and caveats: Blood also held most thyroid clonotypes expanded beyond 0.001. Separating ophthalmopathy from stable hyperthyroidism was achieved by a 13 V-J model.

The material sequenced was blood. This sequence originates from a young man with Graves' hyperthyroidism that later progressed to Graves' ophthalmopathy.

The DNA for the CDR3 is TGTGCCAGCGGCCCCGGGACAGGGATATCTGGCTACACCTTC. Translation: CASGPGTGISGYTF. The rearrangement links TRBV2 to TRBJ1-2; the match to TRBD1 covers 9 bases. CDR1 and CDR2 from the germline V gene are SNHLY and FYNNEI. The V gene end was trimmed by 8 bases and the J gene end by 7 bases; junction bases not matched to a gene: 11. CDR3 size: 14 residues.